This T cell receptor beta chain was documented in a study of Ad26.COV2.S vaccination and SARS-CoV-2 variants (dated by TCRdb to 2020 to 2023). General notes on the study: Vaccine-arm donors were drawn from COV1001, a multicentre, randomized, double-blind, placebo-controlled phase I-IIa trial of Ad26.COV2.S in healthy adults. Ad26.COV2.S was administered intramuscularly at a dose of 5x10^10 or 1x10^11 viral particles, either as one shot or as two shots given 56 days apart. The specificity and breadth of SARS-CoV-2-reactive T cell receptors after Ad26.COV2.S vaccination were assessed by TCRbeta repertoire sequencing. A total of around 32 samples were included in the TCR-sequenced set, comprising roughly 19 Ad26.COV2.S vaccine recipients, 5 placebo recipients and 8 SARS-CoV-2 convalescent individuals. Participants in the trial were split at random into five groups of five each, receiving low-dose or high-dose Ad26.COV2.S once or twice, or else placebo on both occasions. Investigators remained blinded to trial group allocation during experiments and outcome assessment. The investigation overall reported the following: After vaccination, spike-specific CD8+ and CD4+ T cell responses were reported to show substantial breadth. According to the authors, total T cell responses may have been underestimated by the TCR breadth and depth analyses. The study was not powered to compare responses between vaccine doses or regimens. Non-spike TCR breadth was comparable between vaccine and placebo recipients, consistent with the vaccine containing only spike. Compared with placebo recipients, Ad26.COV2.S recipients showed higher spike-specific TCR breadth (P = 0.0014).

The immunoSEQ Assay was used to sequence TCRbeta CDR3 regions. After extraction, genomic DNA underwent amplification by bias-controlled multiplex PCR, followed by high-throughput sequencing. Turning to the authors' computational methods: To quantify the absolute abundance of every unique TCRbeta CDR3 region, sequences were collapsed and filtered. Usable DNA was measured by amplifying reference genes present in all nucleated cells, and TCRbeta template counts were normalized to that usable DNA to estimate T cell fraction. Repertoire TCRs were annotated as SARS-CoV-2-specific when V gene, CDR3 amino acid sequence and J gene were exactly matched to a known reactive TCR set. The reference SARS-CoV-2 TCR set was derived from MIRA and filtered for enrichment in COVID-19-positive ImmuneCODE repertoires, a step that removed public or cross-reactive TCRs. Based on the MIRA antigens, annotated TCRs were further analysed at the level of specific ORF or position within ORF. Breadth was defined as annotated unique rearrangements over total unique productive rearrangements; depth was the summed frequency of those rearrangements. Group comparisons of TCR breadth used two-sided Wilcoxon rank-sum tests. What TCRdb holds here is the immuneACCESS table cut down to in-frame rearrangements. Part of the clones is not present; checked against another copy, under half of the missing clones reflect an unresolved V gene, and the others are unexplained. The D gene and trimming were derived from the DNA, and the V and J assignments and clone size from that table. This sample lists some 500,000 clones; 85% to 90% were detected once. The ten biggest clones cover approximately 2.5% of the sample.

The treatment or condition tag for this specimen amounts to: some 19 received Ad26.COV2.S at low or high dose, single or two shots; roughly 5 received placebo; per-sample allocation not given. Repertoires of vaccine and placebo recipients were sequenced from samples taken on day 63 after the first injection. Cohort 1b enrolled some 25 adults aged 18-55 years at a single site in Boston, USA, between 29 July and 7 August 2020. Ad26.COV2.S was a replication-incompetent adenovirus type 26 vector that expressed a prefusion-stabilized SARS-CoV-2 spike protein derived from the original Wuhan strain. Turning to this clone: Its antigen specificity is not known. No base quality information exists; no much larger clone differs at one position.

V trim: 2 bases; J trim: 3 bases; unmatched bases: 7. CDR1 and CDR2, per the germline V gene, are SGDLS and YYNGEE. Reading from cysteine to phenylalanine, the CDR3 counts 17 amino acids. CDR3 DNA only is kept here, 51 bases in frame from base 1. The sample was peripheral blood, taken in a trial of Ad26.COV2.S vaccine versus placebo. The V and J genes are TRBV9 and TRBJ2-2, and 10 bases in between align with TRBD2. The TCR comes from a person aged 18-65 years who received the Ad26.COV2.S COVID-19 vaccine or a placebo. The nucleotide sequence reads TGTGCCAGCAGCGTTTTCGAAGCGGGAGGGTACACCGGGGAGCTGTTTTTT. The translation is CASSVFEAGGYTGELFF.